The entry that follows covers one T cell receptor beta chain sequence. Its antigen is not identified. The sample originates from a study of graft-versus-host responses after intestinal transplantation. Study outcomes and limitations: Ileal or blood samples showed some GvH clones first, and such clones were also found in recipient marrow.

The ends lost 1 base at V and 4 bases at J; junction bases unmatched: 2. CDR3 size: 14 residues. The V gene's germline CDR1 is SNHLY and CDR2 FYNNEI. Clones were sequenced by immunoSEQ multiplex PCR, and TCRdb holds only the in-frame ones, with some missing. The sample has about 51,000 clones, 95% seen once. The sample was unstimulated CD8+ T cells sorted from spleen or lymph node cells, taken before transplant. This TCR was sampled from a human donor who was the organ donor for an intestinal transplant. The chain combines TRBV2 with TRBJ1-2; 8 bases map to TRBD1. This chain's CDR3 is CASSEGQGAYGYTF. The CDR3, as DNA: TGTGCCAGCAGTGAAGGCCAGGGGGCCTATGGCTACACCTTC. Complete variable domain (other parts from reference TRBV2 and TRBJ1-2): EPEVTQTPSHQVTQMGQEVILRCVPISNHLYFYWYRQILGQKVEFLVSFYNNEISEKSEIFDDQFSVERPDGSNFTLKIRSTKLEDSAMYFCASSEGQGAYGYTFGSGTRLTVV.